The 2 T cell receptor beta chains presented below share a single source sample, sequenced in a study of blood T cell repertoires in COVID-19. Libraries were prepared by immunoSEQ multiplex PCR; TCRdb keeps only in-frame clonotypes and omits some of them. The sample contains over 200,000 clones, 81% of which appear only once. The specimen sequenced was PBMCs or T cells enriched from blood (not recorded which). Every receptor here comes from a woman aged 45-59 years with acute COVID-19.

This clone was seen a handful of times. V and J are TRBV29-1 and TRBJ2-1, with 7 bases that match TRBD1. Trimming took 3 bases from V and 5 from J; bases not matched to a gene: 4. CDR3 length equals 13 residues. Per the germline V gene, CDR1 is SQVTM and CDR2 is ANQGSEA. The CDR3 reads CSVDRQGDNEQFF. CDR3 coding DNA: TGCAGCGTTGATCGGCAGGGGGACAATGAGCAGTTCTTC.

A single count supports this clone. The identical CDR3 is also encoded by other nucleotide sequences in the sample. This chain uses TRBV9 with TRBJ2-1, with TRBD2 matching 9 bases. Trimming removed 4 bases from V and 0 bases from J; junction bases left unmatched: 2. Germline CDR1 and CDR2: SGDLS and YYNGEE. The CDR3 length is 15 residues. The CDR3 nucleotides are TGTGCCAGCAGCCGAGCGGGGGGCTCCTACAATGAGCAGTTCTTC. Encoded protein: CASSRAGGSYNEQFF.